Described below is a single TCR beta chain sequence and its context. Its matching antigen is unknown. Data came from immunoSEQ multiplex PCR; TCRdb stores just in-frame clones and leaves some out. The table includes fewer than 95,000 clones, 83% detected once. This record comes from a study of radiotherapy plus CTLA-4 blockade in lung cancer. Study as a whole: Across the patients, objective responses occurred in under 20%, and disease control in about 29%.

Broader study findings: How blood T cell clones changed early, along with interferon-beta, reportedly forecast response best.

Trimming shortened V by 4 bases and J by 4 bases, and 22 bases separated the two germline ends. The CDR3 totals 17 residues. Per germline, CDR1 MNHNS and CDR2 SASEGT. The sequence was obtained from a human donor with non-small cell lung cancer who had stable disease on radiotherapy plus ipilimumab. The rearrangement uses TRBV6-1 and TRBJ2-5, with D perhaps TRBD2 (6 bases). This specimen was peripheral blood, taken from a patient treated with radiotherapy plus ipilimumab. The CDR3 bases are TGTGCCAGCAGTGGGGGGAGGAGAGAATGGCACAGAGAGACCCAGTACTTC. Protein: CASSGGRREWHRETQYF.